This TCR beta chain was sequenced during a study of CD8 T cells in ankylosing spondylitis. Findings and caveats of the study: Certain motif variants had earlier been reported in reactive arthritis synovial fluid and blood. One TCR beta motif, made up of roughly eight highly homologous variants, appeared characteristic of ankylosing spondylitis blood.

This clonotype was detected a few times. Its antigen is unknown. Via MiXCR, TCRdb re-called the 5' RACE reads, giving one row per CDR3 protein. The sample holds approximately 300,000 distinct CDR3 sequences, around 8% seen once. This receptor was obtained from a male donor with ankylosing spondylitis. The specimen was blood, either unsorted or a sorted T cell fraction (not recorded which).

The CDR3: CASSPSGQAPEAFF. CDR3 DNA: TGTGCCAGCTCACCCTCGGGACAGGCTCCTGAAGCTTTCTTT. This chain joins TRBV18 and TRBJ1-1; TRBD1 agrees at 8 bases. The CDR3 is made up of 14 amino acids. The ends lost 3 bases at V and 6 bases at J; junction bases unmatched: 6. Germline-derived CDR1 and CDR2 are KGHSH and LQKENI.